This TCR beta chain was sequenced during a study of identifying expanded T cells in peripheral blood. The study's findings and limits: Technical replicates showed around 1.3 changed clones; approximately two weeks roughly 16; four weeks 19.

Healthy donors had no documented immune events, such as infections, while sampled. Trimming stripped 0 bases from V and 0 bases from J, with 8 bases between. Germline-derived CDR1 and CDR2 are SGHRS and YFSETQ. This CDR3 has 15 amino acids. The assay was immunoSEQ multiplex PCR, and TCRdb's table has in-frame clones only and misses some. The sample comprises more than 65,000 clones, around 91% of which are singletons, and 2.5% to 3% rests with the top ten. On this clone: Its antigen is currently unknown.

This receptor was identified in a person between 18 and 75 years old in good health. This chain uses TRBV5-1 with TRBJ2-3, with D maybe TRBD2 (5 bases). Sequencing was performed on blood. CDR3 nucleotide sequence: TGCGCCAGCAGCTTGGCCGGCGGGAGCACAGATACGCAGTATTTT. This translates into CASSLAGGSTDTQYF.